The clone carrying this TCR beta chain was seen at least ten times. The entry originates in a study of T cell repertoires in cytomegalovirus infection. The CDR3 spans 14 residues. Trimming took 10 bases from V and 1 from J, leaving 15 bases between them. Germline assignment: CDR1 SNHLY and CDR2 FYNNEI. A single record per CDR3 protein comes from TCRdb applying MiXCR to the reads. This sample yields some 130,000 distinct CDR3 sequences, of which less than 9.5% are seen a single time; over 9% belongs to the top ten. The TCR was taken from a human donor in good health (CMV status not recorded). Some clones in this sample may be carry-over from other donors' samples. The chain couples TRBV2 to TRBJ2-3; a weak D match, TRBD1 (6 bases). The sequencing input was PBMCs. CDR3 DNA: TGTGCCACCTCCGGGACATCCGGCACAGATACGCAGTATTTT. Translation gives CATSGTSGTDTQYF. Full variable domain (outside the CDR3, taken from reference TRBV2 and TRBJ2-3): EPEVTQTPSHQVTQMGQEVILRCVPISNHLYFYWYRQILGQKVEFLVSFYNNEISEKSEIFDDQFSVERPDGSNFTLKIRSTKLEDSAMYFCATSGTSGTDTQYFGPGTRLTVL.